Given below is one T cell receptor (beta chain) in context. Its antigen remains unidentified. These data come from a study of CD8+CD57+ T cells in acquired aplastic anemia. Study results and caveats: Significance was not reached for CD8+ Simpson's diversity between patients and controls.

Profiling that covered TCR beta VDJ and CDR3 relied on genomic DNA as its template. TCRdb ran MiXCR on the reads and lists one entry per CDR3 protein. The sample consists of around 150,000 distinct CDR3 sequences, about 50% of them appearing once. The patients chosen for sequencing had shown expansion of CD8+CD57+ cells (detected by flow cytometry). The CDR3 has 12 amino acids. Between the trimmed V and J ends, which lost 7 bases and 2 bases, there was a span of 11 bases. Per the germline V gene, CDR1 is SQVTM and CDR2 is ANQGSEA. The chain combines TRBV29-1 with TRBJ1-2, with no clear D. The TCR originated in a human donor with aplastic anemia. Sequences were obtained from sorted CD4+, CD8+, or CD8+CD57+ T cells (not recorded which) from PBMCs. CDR3 nucleotides: TGCAGCGCCTGGGCGCCGAACTATGGCTACACCTTC. Amino acid sequence: CSAWAPNYGYTF.